A single sample is the source of the 4 T cell receptor beta chains below, sequenced in a study of cytomegalovirus exposure and HLA in healthy donors. The PCR was carried out with 60 Vbeta primers and 13 Jbeta primers. TCRdb keeps only in-frame clones here, not all; method: immunoSEQ multiplex PCR. Found here are roughly 160,000 clones, roughly 80% of them singletons; the top ten hold about 2.5%. The sample comprised PBMCs. The receptors derive from a male donor in good health and CMV-seronegative.

The chain combines TRBV15 with TRBJ2-4, with unresolved D. Per the germline V gene, CDR1 is LNHNV and CDR2 is YYDKDF (reference sequence). The CDR3 runs to 14 residues. V lost 0 bases, J lost 2 bases, and 5 bases lay in between. In DNA, the CDR3 is TGTGCCACCAGCAGAGATACATCCAAAAACATTCAGTACTTC. It specifies CATSRDTSKNIQYF.

This chain joins TRBV14 and TRBJ1-1; 9 bases fit TRBD1. The CDR3 extends over 16 amino acids. The V segment lost 3 bases and the J segment 5 bases; nucleotides outside the gene matches: 10. Germline V gene lookup returns CDR1 SGHDN and CDR2 FVKESK. The CDR3: CASSHHRGQPGTEAFF. The DNA of the CDR3 is TGTGCCAGCAGCCATCACAGGGGGCAACCGGGGACTGAAGCTTTCTTT.

The chain is built from TRBV18 and TRBJ1-2; 9 bases align to TRBD1. The germline CDR1 and CDR2 sequences are KGHSH and LQKENI. The CDR3 spans 15 residues. Trimming removed 6 bases from V and 3 bases from J; junction bases left unmatched: 8. In DNA form, the CDR3 reads TGTGCCAGCTCCAGGACAGGGGCGCTGGACTATGGCTACACCTTC. The encoded protein is CASSRTGALDYGYTF.

This clone came up once. V usage is TRBV10-1 and J usage is TRBJ1-1, with D unresolved. CDR1 and CDR2 from the germline V gene are WNHNN and SYGVQD (reference sequence). CDR3 length: 13 residues. Deletions cut 5 bases from V and 3 bases from J, with 10 bases between. The CDR3 DNA follows: TGCGCCAGCAGTCCGGGTCGCGACACTGAAGCTTTCTTT. Translation: CASSPGRDTEAFF.